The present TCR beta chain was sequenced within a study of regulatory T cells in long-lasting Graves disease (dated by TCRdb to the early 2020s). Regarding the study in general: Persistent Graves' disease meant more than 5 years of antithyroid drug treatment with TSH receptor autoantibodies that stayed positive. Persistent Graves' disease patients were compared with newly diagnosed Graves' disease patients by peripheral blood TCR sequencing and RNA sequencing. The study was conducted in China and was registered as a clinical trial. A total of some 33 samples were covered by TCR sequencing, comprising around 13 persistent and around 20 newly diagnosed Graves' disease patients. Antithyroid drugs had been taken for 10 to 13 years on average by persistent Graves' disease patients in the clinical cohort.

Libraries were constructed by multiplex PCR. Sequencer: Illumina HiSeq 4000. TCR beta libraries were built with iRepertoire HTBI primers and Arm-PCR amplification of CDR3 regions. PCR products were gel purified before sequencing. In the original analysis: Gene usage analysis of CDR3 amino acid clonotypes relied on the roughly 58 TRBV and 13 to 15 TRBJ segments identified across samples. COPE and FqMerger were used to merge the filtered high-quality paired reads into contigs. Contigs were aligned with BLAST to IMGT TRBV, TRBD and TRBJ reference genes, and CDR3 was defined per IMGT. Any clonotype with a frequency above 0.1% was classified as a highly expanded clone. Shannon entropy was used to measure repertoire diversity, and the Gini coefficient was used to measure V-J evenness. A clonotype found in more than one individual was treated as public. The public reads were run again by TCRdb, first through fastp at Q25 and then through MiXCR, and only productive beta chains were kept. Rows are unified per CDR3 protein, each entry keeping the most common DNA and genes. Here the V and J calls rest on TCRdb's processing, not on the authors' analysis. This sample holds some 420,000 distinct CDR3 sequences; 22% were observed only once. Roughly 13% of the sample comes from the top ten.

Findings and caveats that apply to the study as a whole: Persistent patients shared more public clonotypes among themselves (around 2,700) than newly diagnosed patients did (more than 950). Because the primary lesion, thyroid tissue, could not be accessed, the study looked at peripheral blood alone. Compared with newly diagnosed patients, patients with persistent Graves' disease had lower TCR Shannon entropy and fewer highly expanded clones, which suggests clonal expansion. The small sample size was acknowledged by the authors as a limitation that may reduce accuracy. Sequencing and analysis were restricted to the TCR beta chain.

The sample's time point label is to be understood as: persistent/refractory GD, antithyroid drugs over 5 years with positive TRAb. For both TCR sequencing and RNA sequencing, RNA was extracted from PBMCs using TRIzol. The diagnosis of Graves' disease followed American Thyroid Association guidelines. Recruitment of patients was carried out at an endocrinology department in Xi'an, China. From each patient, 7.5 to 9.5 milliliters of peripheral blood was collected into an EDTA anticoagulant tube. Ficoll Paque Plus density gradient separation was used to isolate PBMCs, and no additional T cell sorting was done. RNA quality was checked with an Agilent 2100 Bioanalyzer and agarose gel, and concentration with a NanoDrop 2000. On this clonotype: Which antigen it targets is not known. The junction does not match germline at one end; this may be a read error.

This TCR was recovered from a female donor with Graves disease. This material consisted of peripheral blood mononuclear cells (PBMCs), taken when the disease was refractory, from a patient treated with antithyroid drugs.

CDR3 reads: CASSLGGYSYAF. Here is the DNA: TGTGCCAGCAGTTTAGGAGGCTATAGCTACGCCTTC. This chain joins TRBV28 to TRBJ1-2; the D gene identity is not certain. The CDR3 runs 12 residues from the cysteine to the phenylalanine. Only the CDR3 portion is preserved as DNA: 36 bases, with reading frame beginning at the first base. CDR1 is given as MDHEN and CDR2 as SYDVKM, both from the germline V gene.